Included here is one T cell receptor beta chain sequence, with context. The target antigen is unknown. This CDR3 contains 15 residues. The germline gives CDR1 SGDLS, CDR2 YYNGEE. The J segment lost 2 bases and the V segment lost 1 base, leaving 6 bases of the junction unmatched. The data belong to a study of identical twins. Whole-study findings and limits: Researchers reported weaker excess twin sharing in beta out-of-frame sequences.

TCRdb used MiXCR to reprocess the 5' RACE reads, holding one entry per CDR3 protein. The sample lists about 550,000 distinct CDR3 sequences; approximately 20% were seen once. These data also formed part of another study, on yellow fever vaccine responses in identical twins.

This clonotype was obtained from a woman between 18 and 30 years old in good health. Source material: CD4+ T cells sorted from blood. The chain recombines TRBV9 with TRBJ2-7; 7 bases are a match to TRBD1. CDR3 bases: TGTGCCAGCAGCGTATCGCAGGGGGTAACCTACGAGCAGTACGTC. This codes for CASSVSQGVTYEQYV.